This is a list of T cell receptor beta chains from one sample in a study of spatial heterogeneity in lung cancer. TCRdb analysed the 5' RACE reads with MiXCR anew, one entry per CDR3 protein. The data show 8,900 or so distinct CDR3 sequences, with around 8.7% seen just once and roughly 13% held by the top ten. The input for sequencing was lung tumor tissue, taken at surgery. These receptors originate from a female donor with early-stage non-small cell lung cancer. CDR3s leave out the opening cysteine and the closing phenylalanine or tryptophan. Fields, in order: V gene, D gene, CDR3 protein. A D gene is named only where the DNA matches it firmly.

>TRBV2|.
AISGFSDYGYT
>TRBV6-1|.
ASSDWSGNTIY
>TRBV28|.
ASTPPRGTQY
>TRBV7-2|.
ASSLVQGSYEQY
>TRBV11-2|.
ASSLLPGHRQF
>TRBV7-9|.
ASSLVDSPLH
>TRBV6-2/TRBV6-3|TRBD2
ASSGAGGSYEQY
>TRBV27|.
ASSLTGVGGELF
>TRBV6-1|.
ASSEVGANTEAF
>TRBV5-5|.
ASSLGLMVGTDTQY
>TRBV7-9|.
ASSNLLTEFSNQPQH